These T cell receptor beta chains were read from a single sample in a study of T cells of healthy individuals. From the 5' RACE reads, TCRdb called clonotypes with MiXCR, one entry per CDR3 protein. The sample includes around 90,000 distinct CDR3 sequences, more than 5% seen only once; the top ten take roughly 7.1%. The receptors here all came from a female donor in good health. CDR3s include the opening cysteine and the closing phenylalanine or tryptophan. The D gene is left open where the match is weak. Size tells how often a clone was seen (once, few, many) or the class of an expanded clone, and some rows leave it out.

abundance	v_gene	d_gene	j_gene	CDR3aa	CDR3nt
many	TRBV18	-	TRBJ2-7	CASSPGGSVDEQYF	TGTGCCAGCTCACCCGGGGGTAGCGTCGACGAGCAGTACTTC
many	TRBV7-2	TRBD2	TRBJ2-1	CASSSSPGLAVVDEQFF	TGTGCCAGCAGCAGCAGCCCGGGACTAGCGGTAGTTGATGAGCAGTTCTTC
-	TRBV15	-	TRBJ2-7	CATIYFRQAERYEQYF	TGTGCCACCATCTACTTTCGACAGGCGGAACGTTACGAGCAGTACTTC
-	TRBV12-3/TRBV12-4	-	TRBJ1-1	CASLNTEAFF	TGTGCCAGCTTGAACACTGAAGCTTTCTTT
many	TRBV20-1	-	TRBJ1-3	CSARVLGGDGNTIYF	TGCAGTGCTAGAGTATTGGGCGGTGACGGAAACACCATATATTTT
many	TRBV29-1	-	TRBJ1-1	CSVDVWDTEAFF	TGCAGCGTTGATGTCTGGGACACTGAAGCTTTCTTT
many	TRBV7-2	TRBD2	TRBJ2-3	CASSFSREGADTQYF	TGTGCCAGCAGCTTTAGCCGGGAGGGGGCAGATACGCAGTATTTT
-	TRBV5-1	-	TRBJ2-3	CASSLRAQQDTQYF	TGCGCCAGCAGCTTGAGGGCTCAGCAAGATACGCAGTATTTT
many	TRBV3-1	-	TRBJ2-1	CASSQRPTPSYNEQFF	TGTGCCAGCAGCCAAAGACCAACCCCCTCCTACAATGAGCAGTTCTTC
many	TRBV10-1	TRBD2	TRBJ2-5	CASSQTSGKETQYF	TGCGCCAGCAGTCAGACTAGCGGAAAAGAGACCCAGTACTTC
many	TRBV7-8	-	TRBJ1-5	CASSFLPAGEGSQHF	TGTGCCAGCAGCTTCCTTCCTGCAGGGGAAGGGTCCCAGCATTTT
many	TRBV6-2/TRBV6-3	-	TRBJ2-1	CASSYRGRNLNEQFF	TGTGCCAGCAGTTACCGAGGGAGAAATTTGAATGAGCAGTTCTTC
few	TRBV28	TRBD1	TRBJ1-5	CASRDRGTQPQHF	TGTGCCAGCAGAGACAGGGGGACCCAGCCCCAGCATTTT
many	TRBV28	TRBD1	TRBJ2-2	CASSASRGRKTGELFF	TGTGCCAGCAGCGCGAGCAGGGGGCGAAAGACCGGGGAGCTGTTTTTT
many	TRBV7-2	TRBD1	TRBJ2-7	CASSFSTGGTYEQYF	TGTGCCAGCAGCTTTTCGACAGGGGGAACCTACGAGCAGTACTTC
-	TRBV7-2	TRBD1	TRBJ2-6	CASSSNQGDSGANVLTF	TGTGCCAGCAGCTCGAATCAGGGGGACTCTGGGGCCAACGTCCTGACTTTC
-	TRBV27	-	TRBJ2-1	CASRPPWGDSLDNEQFF	TGTGCCAGCAGGCCCCCCTGGGGTGATAGCCTCGACAATGAGCAGTTCTTC
many	TRBV29-1	-	TRBJ2-7	CSVEDAQAHSYEQYF	TGCAGCGTTGAAGACGCCCAGGCCCACTCCTACGAGCAGTACTTC
few	TRBV25-1	-	TRBJ1-4	CASRDYEKLFF	TGTGCCAGCAGGGATTATGAAAAACTGTTTTTT
many	TRBV29-1	-	TRBJ2-3	CSVEDHPGRDTQYF	TGCAGCGTTGAAGATCACCCGGGGAGGGATACGCAGTATTTT
-	TRBV30	-	TRBJ2-1	CAWWGRTYNEQFF	TGTGCCTGGTGGGGGAGGACTTACAATGAGCAGTTCTTC
-	TRBV20-1	-	TRBJ2-7	CSARDDMSSAEDEQYF	TGCAGTGCTAGAGATGATATGTCTAGCGCCGAGGACGAGCAGTACTTC
-	TRBV14	TRBD2	TRBJ2-1	CASNQDPSGRNEQFF	TGTGCCAGCAACCAAGATCCTAGCGGGAGGAATGAGCAGTTCTTC
many	TRBV18	TRBD2	TRBJ2-1	CASSPRLAGSYNEQFF	TGTGCCAGCTCACCCCGACTAGCGGGATCCTACAATGAGCAGTTCTTC
many	TRBV7-2	-	TRBJ2-2	CASSLAARGTGELFF	TGTGCCAGCAGCTTAGCGGCCCGGGGAACCGGGGAGCTGTTTTTT
many	TRBV12-3/TRBV12-4	TRBD1	TRBJ2-4	CASRQGAAKNIQYF	TGTGCCAGCAGACAGGGGGCAGCCAAAAACATTCAGTACTTC
many	TRBV3-1	TRBD1	TRBJ1-6	CASSTRQGYNSPLHF	TGTGCCAGCAGCACCCGACAGGGCTATAATTCACCCCTCCACTTT
many	TRBV10-3	TRBD1	TRBJ2-7	CAISESDRGTYEQYF	TGTGCCATCAGTGAATCAGACAGGGGGACCTACGAGCAGTACTTC
many	TRBV19	TRBD1	TRBJ2-7	CASSPLGQGASEQYF	TGTGCCAGTAGTCCCCTAGGACAGGGGGCAAGTGAGCAGTACTTC
many	TRBV5-8	-	TRBJ1-5	CASSLWGASNQPQHF	TGTGCCAGCAGCTTGTGGGGGGCTAGCAATCAGCCCCAGCATTTT
-	TRBV15	-	TRBJ1-1	CATSTRTGANTEAFF	TGTGCCACCAGCACCCGGACGGGTGCGAACACTGAAGCTTTCTTT
few	TRBV3-1	-	TRBJ1-4	CASSQQGTNEKLFF	TGTGCCAGCAGCCAACAGGGGACTAATGAAAAACTGTTTTTT
many	TRBV28	TRBD1	TRBJ2-2	CASSLSWTGLTGELFF	TGTGCCAGCAGTTTATCTTGGACAGGGTTGACCGGGGAGCTGTTTTTT
many	TRBV9	TRBD1	TRBJ2-7	CASSAGTGGLRDYEQYF	TGTGCCAGCAGCGCCGGGACAGGGGGATTAAGGGACTACGAGCAGTACTTC
many	TRBV6-5	-	TRBJ1-6	CASSRAGQSPLHF	TGTGCCAGCTCCCGGGCAGGGCAATCACCCCTCCACTTT
few	TRBV12-3/TRBV12-4	TRBD1	TRBJ1-3	CASSSSNPGTGRSGNTIYF	TGTGCCAGCAGTTCCTCGAACCCTGGGACAGGGAGGTCTGGAAACACCATATATTTT
-	TRBV29-1	TRBD1	TRBJ2-7	CSAGGGQGVHEQYF	TGCAGCGCCGGCGGGGGACAGGGGGTCCACGAGCAGTACTTC
many	TRBV12-3/TRBV12-4	-	TRBJ1-5	CASSFSFNQPQHF	TGTGCCAGCAGTTTCAGTTTCAATCAGCCCCAGCATTTT
many	TRBV4-1	TRBD1	TRBJ2-1	CASSQATGRGSYNEQFF	TGCGCCAGCAGCCAGGCGACAGGGAGAGGCTCCTACAATGAGCAGTTCTTC
-	TRBV3-1	TRBD1	TRBJ1-4	CASSQGPGTGGEKLFF	TGTGCCAGCAGCCAAGGACCGGGGACAGGGGGTGAAAAACTGTTTTTT
-	TRBV28	-	TRBJ2-7	CASSEGTRDEQYF	TGTGCCAGCAGTGAAGGGACGAGGGACGAGCAGTACTTC
many	TRBV7-2	-	TRBJ1-2	CASSLIQYGYTF	TGTGCCAGCAGCTTAATTCAATATGGCTACACCTTC
many	TRBV7-9	-	TRBJ1-2	CASSLSATGYGYTF	TGTGCCAGCAGCTTATCGGCGACAGGCTATGGCTACACCTTC
many	TRBV5-6	-	TRBJ2-7	CASSSGGLQLREQYF	TGTGCCAGCAGCTCAGGGGGACTCCAATTACGAGAGCAGTACTTC
many	TRBV5-1	-	TRBJ2-4	CASSLGGRQNIQYF	TGCGCCAGCAGCTTGGGGGGCAGGCAAAACATTCAGTACTTC
many	TRBV5-1	-	TRBJ2-3	CASSLALDTQYF	TGCGCCAGCAGCTTGGCCCTAGATACGCAGTATTTT
few	TRBV20-1	-	TRBJ2-1	CSARHAGSRYNEQFF	TGCAGTGCTAGACATGCCGGGAGTAGGTACAATGAGCAGTTCTTC
-	TRBV1	-	TRBJ1-1	CTSRPCGAYTEAFF	TGCACCAGCAGGCCCTGCGGGGCCTACACTGAAGCTTTCTTT
-	TRBV7-2	TRBD1	TRBJ1-2	CASSLGRGPEGYTF	TGTGCCAGCAGCTTAGGAAGGGGGCCGGAAGGCTACACCTTC
many	TRBV4-1	TRBD2	TRBJ2-7	CASSLLAGDYEQYF	TGCGCCAGCAGCCTACTAGCGGGAGACTACGAGCAGTACTTC
many	TRBV6-5	TRBD1	TRBJ2-2	CASRTGWTTGELFF	TGTGCCAGCAGGACAGGGTGGACAACCGGGGAGCTGTTTTTT
many	TRBV29-1	TRBD2	TRBJ2-1	CSVREGAYNEQFF	TGCAGCGTCCGGGAGGGAGCCTACAATGAGCAGTTCTTC
-	TRBV5-1	-	TRBJ2-1	CASTSGLLYNEQFF	TGCGCCAGCACGTCGGGACTGTTATACAATGAGCAGTTCTTC